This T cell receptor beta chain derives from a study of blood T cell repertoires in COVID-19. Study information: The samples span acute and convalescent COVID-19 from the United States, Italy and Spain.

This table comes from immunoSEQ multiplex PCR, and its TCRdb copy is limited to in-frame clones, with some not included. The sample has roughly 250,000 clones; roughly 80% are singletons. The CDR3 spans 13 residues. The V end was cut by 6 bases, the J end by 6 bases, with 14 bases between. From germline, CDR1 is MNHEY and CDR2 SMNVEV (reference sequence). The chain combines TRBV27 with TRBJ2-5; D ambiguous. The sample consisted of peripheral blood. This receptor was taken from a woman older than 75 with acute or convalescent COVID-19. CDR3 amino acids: CASSSRLGQTQYF. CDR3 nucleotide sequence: TGTGCCAGCAGCTCCCGCTTGGGCCAGACCCAGTACTTC.